These 26 T cell receptor beta chains share one sample of origin, sequenced in a study of blood T cell repertoires in COVID-19. TCRdb's copy holds only in-frame clones and misses some; the assay was immunoSEQ multiplex PCR. Among fewer than 70,000 clones, over 70% were seen once, and the ten largest hold around 3.5%. The sample comprised peripheral blood. Every receptor here comes from a human donor in a cohort sampled during active COVID-19.

The chain joins TRBV11-2 to TRBJ2-6; no reliable D call. The CDR3 contains 16 residues. The V gene lost 5 bases and the J gene lost 2 bases, with 13 bases spanning the gap. Germline CDR1 SGHAT, CDR2 FQNNGV. CDR3 loop: CASSRLGVPGANVLTF. CDR3 bases: TGTGCCAGCAGCAGGCTCGGAGTTCCTGGGGCCAACGTCCTGACTTTC.

The V call is TRBV2, the J call TRBJ1-6; no clear D. The CDR3 contains 15 residues. V lost 5 bases and J lost 6, with 14 bases in between. Germline CDR1 and CDR2: SNHLY and FYNNEI. CDR3 DNA: TGTGCCAGCAGTTTGAGCGACGGCCGTAATTCACCCCTCCACTTT. It encodes CASSLSDGRNSPLHF.

The chain uses TRBV5-1 and TRBJ1-2, with 7 bases that match TRBD1. Looked up from germline, CDR1 is SGHRS and CDR2 is YFSETQ. The CDR3 extends over 15 amino acids. The ends lost 4 bases at V and 4 bases at J; junction bases unmatched: 10. CDR3 region: CASSPGTAYSYGYTF. The CDR3 DNA sequence: TGCGCCAGCAGCCCCGGGACAGCGTACAGCTATGGCTACACCTTC.

J is TRBJ2-5 and V is TRBV5-1; 8 positions agree with TRBD1. This CDR3 spans 14 amino acids. V dropped 4 bases and J dropped 3; count of bases not matched to a gene: 5. The germline CDR1 and CDR2 sequences are SGHRS and YFSETQ. This CDR3 is CASSERTGKETQYF. The CDR3 DNA is TGCGCCAGCAGCGAGCGGACAGGGAAAGAGACCCAGTACTTC.

This rearrangement joins TRBV5-1 to TRBJ2-2; D is possibly TRBD2 (5 bases). The germline CDR1 and CDR2 sequences are SGHRS and YFSETQ. The V end was cut by 4 bases, the J end by 4 bases, with 14 bases between. The CDR3 runs 15 residues. This chain's CDR3 is CASSPEPSSTGELFF. The CDR3 nucleotides read TGCGCCAGCAGCCCCGAGCCTAGCAGCACCGGGGAGCTGTTTTTT.

This sequence joins TRBV19 and TRBJ1-1; D perhaps matches TRBD1 (6 bases). V gave up 6 bases and J gave up 3 bases, with 17 bases separating them. CDR1 LNHDA and CDR2 SQIVND come from the germline V gene (reference sequence). The CDR3 runs to 15 residues. In DNA, the CDR3 is TGTGCCAGTAGAGCAGGGGCCGCGTGGGACACTGAAGCTTTCTTT. Its translation is CASRAGAAWDTEAFF.

The chain is built from TRBV7-2 and TRBJ2-7; D perhaps matches TRBD2 (5 bases). The CDR3 is 14 residues long. Looked up from germline, CDR1 is SGHTA and CDR2 is FQGNSA. Between the trimmed V and J ends, which lost 2 bases and 6 bases, there was a span of 14 bases. In DNA form, the CDR3 reads TGTGCCAGCAGCTTATCGGGTAGGAGGCCCGAGCAGTACTTC. Protein: CASSLSGRRPEQYF.

The chain couples TRBV19 to TRBJ1-2; 7 bases agree with TRBD1. V trimming: 5 bases; J trimming: 2 bases; junction bases outside the gene matches: 2. CDR3 length: 13 amino acids. Germline CDR1 is LNHDA and CDR2 is SQIVND (reference sequence). Written as DNA, the CDR3 is TGTGCCAGTAGTGCGACAGGGAACTATGGCTACACCTTC. This encodes CASSATGNYGYTF.

The rearrangement links TRBV29-1 to TRBJ2-5, with 7 bases identical to TRBD1. The ends lost 6 bases at V and 6 bases at J; junction bases unmatched: 7. Germline V gene lookup returns CDR1 SQVTM and CDR2 ANQGSEA. This CDR3 contains 12 residues. The CDR3 DNA reads TGCAGCGTAACGACAGGGATGAAGACCCAGTACTTC. As protein: CSVTTGMKTQYF.

The chain has TRBV7-2 and TRBJ2-2, with D possibly being TRBD2 (7 bases). The germline V gene encodes CDR1 SGHTA and CDR2 FQGNSA. CDR3 length equals 17 residues. Trimming left V 5 bases short and J 2 bases short, with 18 bases between. The CDR3 loop is CASSSPTGGSNTGELFF. CDR3 sequence (DNA): TGTGCCAGCAGCAGCCCCACGGGGGGCTCAAACACCGGGGAGCTGTTTTTT.

The chain has TRBV19 and TRBJ2-7; tentatively, D is TRBD1 (8 bases). Trimming took 3 bases from V and 7 from J, leaving 16 bases between them. Germline V gene sequence: CDR1 LNHDA, CDR2 SQIVND (reference sequence). This CDR3 is 14 amino acids long. The CDR3 reads CASSIQTGEGEQYF. Written as DNA, the CDR3 is TGTGCCAGTAGTATCCAGACAGGGGAGGGGGAGCAGTACTTC.

The chain couples TRBV2 to TRBJ1-4, with D tentatively TRBD1 (5 bases). Germline V gene sequence: CDR1 SNHLY, CDR2 FYNNEI. The CDR3 sequence is 14 residues long. V was pared by 5 bases and J by 8 bases, with 15 bases between. The CDR3: CASSKTGPGEKLFF. The CDR3 DNA reads TGTGCCAGCAGTAAAACAGGCCCTGGGGAAAAACTGTTTTTT.

V gene TRBV15 combines with J gene TRBJ1-5; TRBD1 matches 8 bases. V shed 0 bases and J 2 bases; nucleotides not matched to a gene: 12. The CDR3 totals 19 residues. Germline V gives CDR1 LNHNV, CDR2 YYDKDF (reference sequence). CDR3 bases: TGTGCCACCAGCAGAGATTTCAGGGGGCGCGGTTTGGGCAATCAGCCCCAGCATTTT. Protein: CATSRDFRGRGLGNQPQHF.

This chain links TRBV5-1 with TRBJ2-1; 13 bases match TRBD2. The V gene's germline CDR1 is SGHRS and CDR2 YFSETQ. V shed 4 bases, J shed 7 bases, and the junction held 8 bases outside the gene matches. The CDR3 consists of 16 residues. The chain's CDR3 is CASSKSLAGGRNEQFF. CDR3 in DNA: TGCGCCAGCAGCAAGTCACTAGCGGGAGGGAGGAATGAGCAGTTCTTC.

The V and J genes are TRBV4-3 and TRBJ2-5, with a possible D match to TRBD2 (6 bases). The CDR3 sequence is 17 residues long. The ends were cut back, 0 bases at V and 1 base at J, with 15 bases in the middle. CDR1 LGHNA and CDR2 YSLEER come from the germline V gene. The DNA of the CDR3 is TGCGCCAGCAGCCAAGAGATTGGCGGGGACGTCCAAGAGACCCAGTACTTC. Its protein is CASSQEIGGDVQETQYF.

This chain connects TRBV6-6 to TRBJ2-7, with 12 bases fitting TRBD1. The trim removed 2 bases at V and 6 bases at J, leaving 5 bases unmatched. Germline CDR1 and CDR2: MNHNY and SVGAGI (reference sequence). This CDR3 is built from 15 residues. Here the CDR3 reads CASSYGGTGGPEQYF. The CDR3 region has the DNA TGTGCCAGCAGTTACGGTGGGACAGGGGGCCCCGAGCAGTACTTC.

The chain is built from TRBV18 and TRBJ1-2, with 8 positions matching TRBD1. J lost 8 bases, V lost 3 bases, and 8 bases had no gene match. This CDR3 comprises 14 residues. Germline V gene lookup returns CDR1 KGHSH and CDR2 LQKENI. The CDR3 DNA follows: TGTGCCAGCTCACCGATCCAGGGGGCAGAAGGCTACACCTTC. Encoded protein: CASSPIQGAEGYTF.

In this sample, this clone turned up a few times. The V and J genes are TRBV9 and TRBJ1-1, with TRBD1 as a possible D gene (6 bases). Germline V gives CDR1 SGDLS, CDR2 YYNGEE. The CDR3 runs 14 residues. The V and J ends lost 1 base and 5 bases respectively, with 12 bases between them. CDR3 amino acids: CASSVTSRGTEAFF. Here the CDR3 DNA reads TGTGCCAGCAGCGTAACATCCAGGGGTACTGAAGCTTTCTTT.

The J gene is TRBJ1-2, the V gene TRBV12-3 or TRBV12-4; TRBD1 matches at 12 bases. Losses at the gene ends were 6 bases for V and 8 bases for J; bases not matched to a gene: 4. The CDR3 length is 13 residues. CDR3 protein: CASSWDRGLGYTF. The CDR3 nucleotides are TGTGCCAGCAGCTGGGACAGGGGGCTCGGCTACACCTTC.

CDR3: CATTPGGEDYGYTF. The CDR3 region has the DNA TGTGCCACCACCCCGGGGGGGGAGGACTATGGCTACACCTTC. This rearrangement joins TRBV15 to TRBJ1-2, with D possibly TRBD1 on 5 matching bases. This CDR3 comprises 14 residues. Germline V gene sequence: CDR1 LNHNV, CDR2 YYDKDF (reference sequence). With 7 bases removed from V and 3 bases from J, the gap between germline ends came to 15 bases.

The chain links TRBV2 to TRBJ2-2; 8 positions match TRBD1. J gave up 6 bases and V 8 bases, and 5 bases lay outside the gene matches. Germline V gives CDR1 SNHLY, CDR2 FYNNEI. This CDR3 is built from 13 residues. The CDR3 DNA follows: TGTGCCAGCGCCCGACAGGGGTCCGGGGAGCTGTTTTTT. Protein product: CASARQGSGELFF.

The chain carries TRBV4-3 and TRBJ1-1; D not resolved. V was cut by 4 bases and J by 1 base, with 13 bases left in between. Per germline, CDR1 LGHNA and CDR2 YSLEER. The CDR3 sequence is 15 residues long. The CDR3 region is CASSPPGVPNTEAFF. The CDR3 DNA sequence: TGCGCCAGCAGCCCGCCGGGAGTACCGAACACTGAAGCTTTCTTT.

Only one count was recorded for this clone. V gene TRBV6-6 combines with J gene TRBJ1-5, with D possibly TRBD1 on 5 matching bases. Per germline, CDR1 MNHNY and CDR2 SVGAGI (reference sequence). The CDR3 is 14 amino acids. Trimming removed 0 bases at V and 7 bases at J, with 10 bases between. Written as DNA, the CDR3 is TGTGCCAGCAGTTACTCGATCGGGGGACAGCCCCAGCATTTT. Protein sequence: CASSYSIGGQPQHF.

The J gene is TRBJ2-7, the V gene TRBV2, with 13 positions matching TRBD2. Germline-derived CDR1 and CDR2 are SNHLY and FYNNEI. V lost 8 bases to trimming and J lost 2 bases; unmatched junction nucleotides: 6. The CDR3 runs to 15 residues. CDR3 in amino acids: CASRLAGGKAYEQYF. In nucleotides, the CDR3 is TGTGCCAGCCGACTAGCGGGGGGTAAGGCCTACGAGCAGTACTTC.

This rearrangement joins TRBV15 to TRBJ2-3, with D possibly matching TRBD1 (6 bases). The CDR3 runs 16 residues. V lost 0 bases and J lost 2, with 12 bases in between. Germline-derived CDR1 and CDR2 are LNHNV and YYDKDF (reference sequence). DNA of the CDR3: TGTGCCACCAGCAGAGAACGGGACACGTACACAGATACGCAGTATTTT. Residues: CATSRERDTYTDTQYF.

The chain combines TRBV19 with TRBJ2-7; 7 bases are a match to TRBD1. The CDR3 runs 17 residues. Germline V gene data show CDR1 as LNHDA and CDR2 as SQIVND (reference sequence). V shed 5 bases and J 0 bases; nucleotides not matched to a gene: 13. CDR3 DNA: TGTGCCAGTAGTTCGGGACAGATACCGCTTTACTCCTACGAGCAGTACTTC. Translating it yields CASSSGQIPLYSYEQYF.